The clone carrying this T cell receptor beta chain was counted at least ten times. The sample belongs to a study of T cells in Graves' hyperthyroidism and ophthalmopathy. Germline assignment: CDR1 MNHEY and CDR2 SVGEGT. The CDR3 has 16 amino acids. Trimming removed 6 bases from V and 1 base from J, with 19 bases in between. Using RNA transcripts as the source, TCR beta CDR3 regions were amplified. A first-round RT-PCR of the TCR CDR3 used the HTBI primer set. MiXCR was run by TCRdb on the multiplex PCR reads, yielding one entry per CDR3 protein. This sample has around 580,000 distinct CDR3 sequences, with 16% found just once.

The sequenced sample consisted of blood. The V call is TRBV6-2 or TRBV6-3, the J call TRBJ2-7; the D gene is possibly TRBD1 (6 bases). The origin of this receptor is a woman younger than 30 with Graves' hyperthyroidism. CDR3 nucleotides: TGTGCCAGCAGAGACCTAGACAGGACTTTATCCTACGAGCAGTACTTC. It is translated as CASRDLDRTLSYEQYF.